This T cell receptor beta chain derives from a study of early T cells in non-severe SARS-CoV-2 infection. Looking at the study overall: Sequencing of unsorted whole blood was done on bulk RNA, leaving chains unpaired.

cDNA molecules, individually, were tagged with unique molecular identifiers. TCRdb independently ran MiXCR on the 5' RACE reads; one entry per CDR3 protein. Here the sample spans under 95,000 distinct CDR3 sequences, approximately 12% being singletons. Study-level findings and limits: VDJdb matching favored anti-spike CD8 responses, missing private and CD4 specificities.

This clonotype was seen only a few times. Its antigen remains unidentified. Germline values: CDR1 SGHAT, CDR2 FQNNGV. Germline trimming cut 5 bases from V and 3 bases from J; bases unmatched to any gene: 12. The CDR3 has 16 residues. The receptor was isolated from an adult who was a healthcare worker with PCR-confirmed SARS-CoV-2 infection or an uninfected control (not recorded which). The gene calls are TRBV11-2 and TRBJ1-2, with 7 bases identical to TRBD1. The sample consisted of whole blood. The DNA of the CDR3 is TGTGCCAGCAGCAAGGGGGACAGCCTTAGGGACTATGGCTACACCTTC. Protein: CASSKGDSLRDYGYTF. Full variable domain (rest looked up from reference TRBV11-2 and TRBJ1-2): EAGVAQSPRYKIIEKRQSVAFWCNPISGHATLYWYQQILGQGPKLLIQFQNNGVVDDSQLPKDRFSAERLKGVDSTLKIQPAKLEDSAVYLCASSKGDSLRDYGYTFGSGTRLTVV.